What follows are 28 T cell receptor beta chains derived from one specimen sequenced in a study of blood T cell repertoires in COVID-19. Clones were read by immunoSEQ multiplex PCR, and TCRdb kept only the in-frame ones, dropping some. The data hold hundreds of thousands of clones, with around 82% observed a single time. The sequencing input was PBMCs or T cells enriched from blood (not recorded which). The receptors originated from a young man with acute COVID-19.

The chain is built from TRBV3-1 (or the pseudogene TRBV3-2) and TRBJ2-7, with 9 bases fitting TRBD2. Trimming removed 1 base from V and 6 bases from J; junction bases left unmatched: 1. Per germline, CDR1 LGHDT and CDR2 YNNKEL (reference sequence). The CDR3 is 13 amino acids. The CDR3 sequence is CASSQVAGVEQYF. In DNA, the CDR3 is TGTGCCAGCAGCCAAGTAGCGGGGGTCGAGCAGTACTTC.

The rearrangement links TRBV9 to TRBJ2-7, with 11 positions matching TRBD2. The germline V gene has CDR1 SGDLS and CDR2 YYNGEE. After removal of 0 bases from V and 1 base from J, the junction contained 12 bases not matched to a gene. The CDR3 loop spans 19 amino acids. CDR3 residues: CASSVGIGGTSGLSYEQYF. The CDR3 coding sequence is TGTGCCAGCAGCGTAGGCATAGGGGGGACTAGCGGCCTGTCCTACGAGCAGTACTTC. The variable domain in full, with the rest retrieved from reference TRBV9 and TRBJ2-7, is DSGVTQTPKHLITATGQRVTLRCSPRSGDLSVYWYQQSLDQGLQFLIQYYNGEERAKGNILERFSAQQFPDLHSELNLSSLELGDSALYFCASSVGIGGTSGLSYEQYFGPGTRLTVT.

The V and J genes are TRBV3-1 (or the pseudogene TRBV3-2) and TRBJ1-1; maybe TRBD1 (5 bases). This CDR3 is built from 14 residues. Germline-derived CDR1 and CDR2 are LGHDT and YNNKEL (reference sequence). V shed 0 bases and J shed 10 bases, with 15 bases lying between them. The CDR3 coding sequence is TGTGCCAGCAGCCAAGATGGGGGAGGGGCCGTAGCTTTCTTT. Translated, it gives CASSQDGGGAVAFF.

Here the CDR3 reads CASSASGGQISDEQFF. Written as DNA, the CDR3 is TGTGCCAGCAGTGCTAGCGGGGGCCAAATTAGCGATGAGCAGTTCTTC. The V call is TRBV6-1, the J call TRBJ2-1, with 10 nucleotides matching TRBD2. The CDR3 contains 16 residues. The germline gives CDR1 MNHNS, CDR2 SASEGT. With 4 bases clipped from V and 8 bases from J, the junction kept 11 bases outside the gene matches.

J is TRBJ1-2 and V is TRBV4-2; the D is unclear. This CDR3 region has 13 residues. Trimming cost V 1 base and J 8 bases, with 11 bases left between them. CDR1 is LGHNA, CDR2 YNFKEQ, per germline. The CDR3 reads CASSQVIGEGYTF. The CDR3, as DNA: TGTGCCAGCAGCCAAGTTATCGGGGAGGGCTACACCTTC.

V usage is TRBV28 and J usage is TRBJ2-3; TRBD2 matches 10 bases. The CDR3 is made up of 16 amino acids. With 6 bases clipped from V and 5 bases from J, the junction kept 11 bases outside the gene matches. Germline V lookup: CDR1 MDHEN, CDR2 SYDVKM. The CDR3 reads CASRPFLAGARDTQYF. The CDR3, as DNA: TGTGCCAGCAGGCCTTTCCTAGCGGGGGCGCGAGATACGCAGTATTTT. The full variable domain, rest sourced from reference TRBV28 and TRBJ2-3, is DVKVTQSSRYLVKRTGEKVFLECVQDMDHENMFWYRQDPGLGLRLIYFSYDVKMKEKGDIPEGYSVSREKKERFSLILESASTNQTSMYLCASRPFLAGARDTQYFGPGTRLTVL.

The rearrangement uses TRBV6-5 and TRBJ2-3; weak D call: TRBD2 (6 bases). V lost 7 bases, J lost 3 bases, and 17 bases lay in between. CDR1 and CDR2 from the germline V gene are MNHEY and SVGAGI. The CDR3 contains 15 residues. CDR3 coding DNA: TGTGCCAGCACCCCCGGGGGAAAGGGGACAGATACGCAGTATTTT. Its translation: CASTPGGKGTDTQYF.

This clone was picked up a small number of times. CDR3 sequence reads: CASSQGSQLGYTF. The DNA of the CDR3 is TGCGCCAGCAGCCAGGGCTCACAGCTTGGCTACACCTTC. J is TRBJ1-2 and V is TRBV4-1; D unclear. From germline, CDR1 is MGHRA and CDR2 YSYEKL. Trimming stripped 3 bases from V and 7 bases from J, with 12 bases between. The CDR3 extends over 13 amino acids.

V gene TRBV5-1 combines with J gene TRBJ1-1; D is perhaps TRBD1 (5 bases). The CDR3 extends over 12 amino acids. V was trimmed by 0 bases and J by 8 bases, leaving 8 bases between them. Germline CDR1 and CDR2: SGHRS and YFSETQ. CDR3 loop: CASSLESGEAFF. CDR3 sequence (DNA): TGCGCCAGCAGCTTGGAGTCAGGGGAAGCTTTCTTT.

This chain joins TRBV28 and TRBJ2-5; no clear D gene. CDR1 MDHEN and CDR2 SYDVKM come from the germline V gene. The CDR3 is 13 residues long. V was trimmed by 2 bases and J by 3 bases, leaving 7 bases between them. CDR3 amino acids: CASSLRGEETQYF. The CDR3, as DNA: TGTGCCAGCAGTTTACGAGGTGAAGAGACCCAGTACTTC.

V gene TRBV6-5 combines with J gene TRBJ2-5; 12 positions match TRBD2. Trimming removed 5 bases from V and 0 bases from J; junction bases left unmatched: 1. The CDR3 sequence is 15 residues long. Germline V gives CDR1 MNHEY, CDR2 SVGAGI. The CDR3 sequence: CASSRTSGDQETQYF. CDR3 DNA sequence: TGTGCCAGCAGTCGGACTAGCGGGGACCAAGAGACCCAGTACTTC.

V usage is TRBV5-1 and J usage is TRBJ2-5, with 7 bases that match TRBD1. V gave up 1 base and J gave up 5 bases; unmatched junction bases: 5. In germline, CDR1 is SGHRS, CDR2 YFSETQ. The CDR3 has 14 amino acids. In DNA, the CDR3 is TGCGCCAGCAGCTTGTGGACAGGTGGCGAGACCCAGTACTTC. This translates into CASSLWTGGETQYF. The full variable domain, completed using reference TRBV5-1 and TRBJ2-5, is KAGVTQTPRYLIKTRGQQVTLSCSPISGHRSVSWYQQTPGQGLQFLFEYFSETQRNKGNFPGRFSGRQFSNSRSEMNVSTLELGDSALYLCASSLWTGGETQYFGPGTRLLVL.

This clone occurred once. J is TRBJ1-6 and V is TRBV12-3 or TRBV12-4, with unresolved D. The germline V and J ends were trimmed by 3 bases and 10 bases, with 7 bases remaining between them. This CDR3 spans 12 amino acids. CDR3 sequence (DNA): TGTGCCAGCAGTTTCTTGCGGTCACCCCTCCACTTT. Its protein product is CASSFLRSPLHF.

V is TRBV29-1 and J is TRBJ1-2; no firm D call. The germline V and J ends were trimmed by 2 bases and 0 bases, with 16 bases remaining between them. The germline V gene has CDR1 SQVTM and CDR2 ANQGSEA. This CDR3 is built from 16 residues. The CDR3 DNA is TGCAGCGTTGAAAGGTCGCGGGAGCTGCCTAACTATGGCTACACCTTC. Amino acid sequence: CSVERSRELPNYGYTF.

The chain uses TRBV4-2 and TRBJ2-7; 8 bases are a match to TRBD2. Germline V gene data show CDR1 as LGHNA and CDR2 as YNFKEQ. With V trimmed by 0 bases and J by 4 bases, 8 bases remained unmatched. This CDR3 contains 16 residues. The CDR3 sequence: CASSQDAPGGGYEQYF. The CDR3 nucleotides are TGTGCCAGCAGCCAAGACGCCCCCGGCGGGGGGTACGAGCAGTACTTC.

This clone was seen just once. V gene TRBV9 combines with J gene TRBJ2-6; 9 positions match TRBD1. The germline gives CDR1 SGDLS, CDR2 YYNGEE. The CDR3 length is 18 residues. Trimming removed 0 bases from V and 0 bases from J; junction bases left unmatched: 4. The CDR3 DNA is TGTGCCAGCAGCGTAGAATGGACAGGGGACTCTGGGGCCAACGTCCTGACTTTC. As protein: CASSVEWTGDSGANVLTF.

This clone has just a few counts. The chain links TRBV13 to TRBJ1-2, with 8 bases aligning to TRBD1. The CDR3 has 14 residues. V dropped 7 bases and J dropped 8; count of bases not matched to a gene: 12. Germline CDR1 is PRHDT and CDR2 is FYEKMQ (reference sequence). CDR3 DNA sequence: TGTGCCAGCACCTCTCGTCAGGGGGCTCACGGCTACACCTTC. This encodes CASTSRQGAHGYTF.

The chain joins TRBV9 to TRBJ2-2, with D possibly TRBD1 on 5 matching bases. The CDR3 length is 15 residues. Trimming shortened V by 2 bases and J by 3 bases, and 11 bases separated the two germline ends. Germline lookup yields CDR1 SGDLS and CDR2 YYNGEE. CDR3 nucleotides: TGTGCCAGCAGCGTTCAGGGCCTCCACACCGGGGAGCTGTTTTTT. The encoded protein is CASSVQGLHTGELFF.

Only one count was recorded for this clone. The chain links TRBV28 to TRBJ1-2, with 7 bases that match TRBD1. Germline assignment: CDR1 MDHEN and CDR2 SYDVKM. V gave up 5 bases and J gave up 7 bases; unmatched junction bases: 10. The CDR3 contains 14 residues. CDR3 residues: CASSLGTAPGGYTF. The CDR3 bases are TGTGCCAGCAGTCTAGGGACAGCTCCCGGTGGCTACACCTTC.

The genes are TRBV11-2 and TRBJ2-1; perhaps TRBD2 as D (6 bases). V dropped 5 bases and J dropped 8 bases, with 13 bases sitting between them. CDR1 and CDR2 (germline): SGHAT, FQNNGV. This CDR3 region has 13 residues. The DNA of the CDR3 is TGTGCCAGCAGCCCACTAGCACGGGATGAGCAGTTCTTC. Protein: CASSPLARDEQFF.

This clone appeared a few times. J is TRBJ1-5 and V is TRBV3-1 (or the pseudogene TRBV3-2); tentatively, D is TRBD1 (6 bases). V gave up 4 bases and J gave up 7 bases, with 17 bases separating them. This CDR3 comprises 15 residues. The V gene's germline CDR1 is LGHDT and CDR2 YNNKEL (reference sequence). CDR3 protein: CASSPSGRGGQPQHF. The CDR3 region has the DNA TGTGCCAGCAGCCCCAGTGGGAGGGGGGGACAGCCCCAGCATTTT.

The chain carries TRBV19 and TRBJ1-6; D may be TRBD1 (5 bases). The CDR3 sequence is 15 residues long. Germline assignment: CDR1 LNHDA and CDR2 SQIVND (reference sequence). The V and J ends lost 6 bases and 5 bases respectively, with 14 bases between them. CDR3 region: CASRTEAIDNSPLHF. Written as DNA, the CDR3 is TGTGCCAGTAGGACAGAGGCTATCGATAATTCACCCCTCCACTTT.

The sample holds many counts of this clone. The CDR3 sequence: CASSHSSGGYEQYF. The CDR3 DNA reads TGTGCCAGCAGCCACTCTAGCGGGGGCTACGAGCAGTACTTC. This sequence joins TRBV3-1 (or the pseudogene TRBV3-2) and TRBJ2-7, with 10 bases that match TRBD2. The germline V gene has CDR1 LGHDT and CDR2 YNNKEL (reference sequence). The CDR3 contains 14 residues. The V gene end was trimmed by 3 bases and the J gene end by 3 bases; junction bases not matched to a gene: 2.

This clone was counted between two and nine times. The chain recombines TRBV6-2 or TRBV6-3 with TRBJ1-5; 9 nucleotides line up with TRBD1. V lost 5 bases, J lost 7 bases, and 3 bases stayed unmatched. Looked up from germline, CDR1 is MNHEY and CDR2 is SVGEGT. The CDR3 sequence is 13 residues long. CDR3 nucleotide sequence: TGTGCCAGCAGTACAGGGGGCATACAGCCCCAGCATTTT. Its translation is CASSTGGIQPQHF.

CDR3 coding DNA: TGTGCCAGCAGCTTAGACAGGGTAAGGGCGGACTATGGCTACACCTTC. This gives the protein CASSLDRVRADYGYTF. This chain uses TRBV13 with TRBJ1-2; D may be TRBD1 (6 bases). V shed 1 base and J shed 3 bases, with 15 bases lying between them. The germline gives CDR1 PRHDT, CDR2 FYEKMQ (reference sequence). CDR3 length equals 16 residues.

This chain connects TRBV6-1 to TRBJ1-1, with 7 bases matching TRBD1. The germline V gene has CDR1 MNHNS and CDR2 SASEGT. This CDR3 is 14 amino acids long. V lost 3 bases, J lost 0 bases, and 1 base stayed unmatched. CDR3 DNA sequence: TGTGCCAGCAGTGACAGGGGGTTGAACACTGAAGCTTTCTTT. It encodes CASSDRGLNTEAFF.

The chain is built from TRBV10-2 and TRBJ1-1; D unclear. Trimming shortened V by 3 bases and J by 11 bases, and 16 bases separated the two germline ends. Germline V lookup: CDR1 WSHSY, CDR2 SAAADI. The length of the CDR3 is 13 residues. This CDR3 is CASSDQRIGPAFF. The CDR3 DNA reads as TGCGCCAGCAGTGACCAGAGGATCGGTCCCGCTTTCTTT.

The V gene is TRBV9, the J gene TRBJ1-3; D gene unclear. Trimming took 0 bases from V and 0 from J, leaving 10 bases between them. The CDR3 is 16 amino acids. Germline CDR1 is SGDLS and CDR2 is YYNGEE. The CDR3 DNA is TGTGCCAGCAGCGTAGCCGGGAGCCTCTCTGGAAACACCATATATTTT. Translation: CASSVAGSLSGNTIYF. Drawing the rest from reference TRBV9 and TRBJ1-3, the complete variable domain is DSGVTQTPKHLITATGQRVTLRCSPRSGDLSVYWYQQSLDQGLQFLIQYYNGEERAKGNILERFSAQQFPDLHSELNLSSLELGDSALYFCASSVAGSLSGNTIYFGEGSWLTVV.